This TCR beta chain was documented in a study of stem cell transplantation in POMP-related autoinflammatory disease (dated by TCRdb to the early 2020s). In the study overall: It was hypothesized that MHC class I-dependent CD8+ T-cell differentiation and positive selection are impaired by defective thymoproteasomes, resulting in skewing of the TRB repertoire. Before transplant, patients showed CD4+ naive T-cell skewing, low CD8+ T-cell proportions, and reduced T-cell cytokine secretion. Through one year post-transplant, neutrophils and platelets showed 100% donor engraftment on DNA chimerism analysis. High-throughput TRB sequencing assessed how POMP deficiency affects T-cell receptor beta repertoire diversity and CDR3 characteristics. Overall results and qualifications from the work: A restricted number of unique TRB V-J gene pairings was observed in PRAID patients. Across all analyzed T-cell subsets, PRAID patients tended toward lower TRB diversity and higher clonality. Statistical significance for the trend toward lower diversity and increased clonality in PRAID patients was reached only for regulatory T cells.

Preparation of the library involved the immunoSEQ multiplex PCR assay. The authors' analysis ran thus. Repertoire diversity was quantified with Shannon entropy, accounting for clonal size distribution. The Gini-Simpson index (Simpson_1-D) was used to measure inequality in clonotype distribution. Not all clones reach the TCRdb copy of this immuneACCESS table, which keeps in-frame sequences only. Checked studies attribute under half of the gap to unresolved V genes and leave the rest unexplained. That table is the source of V, J and clone size, and D and trimming were worked out from the DNA. The sample table holds roughly 70,000 clones, of which just over 90% were seen once. The ten biggest clones cover about 0.71% of the sample. As to this clone: No cognate antigen has been identified for it. No base quality information exists; no much larger clone differs at one position.

The germline V gene yields KGHDR for CDR1 and SFDVKD for CDR2. V lost 4 bases and J lost 2 bases; the stretch between them is 16 bases long. The cysteine opens and the phenylalanine closes a CDR3 of 17 amino acids. Only the CDR3 part of the read is kept: 51 bases, read in frame from the first base. The meaning of the sample's time point label: after hematopoietic stem cell transplant. PRAID was marked by prominent immunodeficiency together with autoinflammation. Prior to TRB sequencing, T-cell subsets (conventional T cells, CD8+ T cells, regulatory T cells, T follicular helper cells) were sorted. The chain joins TRBV24-1 to TRBJ2-2; perhaps TRBD2 is the D gene, with 6 bases matching. The receptor comes from a human patient with POMP-related autoinflammation and immune dysregulation (PRAID). Following transplantation, T cells from the graft donor may be among those present. The specimen was CD4+ T cells from PBMCs, collected after stem cell transplantation. The DNA is TGTGCCACCAGTGACCCCGGAGGGACGGGAAACACCGGGGAGCTGTTTTTT. The translation is CATSDPGGTGNTGELFF.